The clone carrying this T cell receptor (beta chain) showed up many times. Its antigen is still unknown. TCRdb reprocessed the 5' RACE reads with MiXCR, giving one entry per CDR3 protein. The repertoire holds nearly 900,000 distinct CDR3 sequences, with approximately 13% as singletons. The source of the sample is a study of identical twins. Study-level results: Model-predicted out-of-frame TCR alpha sharing fell below observed values in monozygotic twins. Out-of-frame alpha sequences common to twins exhibited an excess of low generation probability. Insertion counts were lower in abundant cord blood beta clonotypes, a trend that memory repertoires did not show.

The CDR3 has 15 amino acids. With V trimmed by 4 bases and J by 5 bases, 4 bases remained unmatched. The donor group consisted entirely of healthy Caucasians. Another study also made use of these data, one on yellow fever vaccine responses in identical twins.

The receptor was isolated from a woman between 18 and 29 years old in good health. The sequencing input was PBMCs. The rearrangement joins TRBV12-3 or TRBV12-4 to TRBJ1-5; 11 bases align to TRBD1. The CDR3 here is CASSSGTGGYQPQHF. CDR3 DNA sequence: TGTGCCAGCAGTTCCGGGACAGGGGGATATCAGCCCCAGCATTTT.